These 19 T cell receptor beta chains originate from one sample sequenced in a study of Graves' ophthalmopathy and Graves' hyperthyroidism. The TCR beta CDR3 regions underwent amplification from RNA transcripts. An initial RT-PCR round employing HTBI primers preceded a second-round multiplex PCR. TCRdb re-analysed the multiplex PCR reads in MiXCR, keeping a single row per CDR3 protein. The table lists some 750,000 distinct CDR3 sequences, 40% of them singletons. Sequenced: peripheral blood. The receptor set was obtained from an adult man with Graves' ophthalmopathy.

The CDR3 loop is CASSLDINGAEQYF. The CDR3 coding sequence is TGTGCCAGCAGTTTGGACATTAACGGGGCCGAGCAGTACTTC. J is TRBJ2-7 and V is TRBV11-2; either TRBD1 or TRBD2 may supply D (5 bases each). The V gene lost 6 bases and the J gene lost 6 bases, with 18 bases spanning the gap. The CDR3 covers 14 residues. Germline V lookup: CDR1 SGHAT, CDR2 FQNNGV.

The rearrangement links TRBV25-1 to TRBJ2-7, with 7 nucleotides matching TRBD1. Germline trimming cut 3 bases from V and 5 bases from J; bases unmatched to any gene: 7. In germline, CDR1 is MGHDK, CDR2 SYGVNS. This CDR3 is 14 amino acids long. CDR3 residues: CASSEAGGEDEQYF. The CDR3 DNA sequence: TGTGCCAGCAGTGAGGCAGGGGGTGAGGACGAGCAGTACTTC.

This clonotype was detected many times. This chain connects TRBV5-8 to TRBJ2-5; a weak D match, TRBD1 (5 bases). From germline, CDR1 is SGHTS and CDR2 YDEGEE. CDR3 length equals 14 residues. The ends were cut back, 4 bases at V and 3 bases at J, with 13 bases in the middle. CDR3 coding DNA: TGTGCCAGCAGCCGAAGACAGAGAGAAGAGACCCAGTACTTC. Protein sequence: CASSRRQREETQYF.

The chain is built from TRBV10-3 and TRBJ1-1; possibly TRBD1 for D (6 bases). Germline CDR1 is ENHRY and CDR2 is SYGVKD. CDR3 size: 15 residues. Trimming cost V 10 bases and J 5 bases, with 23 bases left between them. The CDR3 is CASRPTRGAGTEAFF. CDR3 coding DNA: TGTGCCAGCAGACCCACCCGGGGGGCGGGGACTGAAGCTTTCTTT.

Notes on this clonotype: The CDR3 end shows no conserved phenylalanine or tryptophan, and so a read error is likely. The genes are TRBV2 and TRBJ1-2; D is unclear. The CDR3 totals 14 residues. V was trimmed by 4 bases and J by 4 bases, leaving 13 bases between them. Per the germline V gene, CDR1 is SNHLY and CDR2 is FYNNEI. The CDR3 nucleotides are TGTGCCAGCAGTGGTGGACTGCGGGGCTATGGCTACACCTCC. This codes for CASSGGLRGYGYTS.

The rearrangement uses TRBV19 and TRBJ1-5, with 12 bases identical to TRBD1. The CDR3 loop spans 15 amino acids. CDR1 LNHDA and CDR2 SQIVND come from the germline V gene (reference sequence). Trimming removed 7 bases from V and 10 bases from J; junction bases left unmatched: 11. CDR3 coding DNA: TGTGCCAGTAATACCGGGACAGGGGGCGGCCACCCCCAGCATTTT. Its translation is CASNTGTGGGHPQHF. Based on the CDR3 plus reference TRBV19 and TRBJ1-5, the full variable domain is DGGITQSPKYLFRKEGQNVTLSCEQNLNHDAMYWYRQDPGQGLRLIYYSQIVNDFQKGDIAEGYSVSREKKESFPLTVTSAQKNPTAFYLCASNTGTGGGHPQHFGDGTRLSIL.

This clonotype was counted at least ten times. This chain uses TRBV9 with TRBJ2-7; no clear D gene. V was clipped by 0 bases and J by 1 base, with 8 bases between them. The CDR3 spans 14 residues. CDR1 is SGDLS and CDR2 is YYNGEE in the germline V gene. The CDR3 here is CASSVGGRSYEQYF. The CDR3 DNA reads TGTGCCAGCAGCGTAGGCGGCAGATCCTACGAGCAGTACTTC. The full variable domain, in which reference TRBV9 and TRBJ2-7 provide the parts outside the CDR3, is DSGVTQTPKHLITATGQRVTLRCSPRSGDLSVYWYQQSLDQGLQFLIQYYNGEERAKGNILERFSAQQFPDLHSELNLSSLELGDSALYFCASSVGGRSYEQYFGPGTRLTVT.

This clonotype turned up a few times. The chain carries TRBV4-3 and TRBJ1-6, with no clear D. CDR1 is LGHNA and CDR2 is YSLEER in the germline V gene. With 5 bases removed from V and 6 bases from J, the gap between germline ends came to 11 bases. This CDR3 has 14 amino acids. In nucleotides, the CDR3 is TGCGCCAGCAGCGAGCAGGCGATTAATTCACCCCTCCACTTT. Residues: CASSEQAINSPLHF.

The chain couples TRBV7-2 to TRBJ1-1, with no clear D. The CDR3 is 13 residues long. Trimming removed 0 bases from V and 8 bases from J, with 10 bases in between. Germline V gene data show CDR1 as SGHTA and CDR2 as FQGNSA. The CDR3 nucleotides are TGTGCCAGCAGCTTAGCGAGACACCCCGAAGCTTTCTTT. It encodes CASSLARHPEAFF.

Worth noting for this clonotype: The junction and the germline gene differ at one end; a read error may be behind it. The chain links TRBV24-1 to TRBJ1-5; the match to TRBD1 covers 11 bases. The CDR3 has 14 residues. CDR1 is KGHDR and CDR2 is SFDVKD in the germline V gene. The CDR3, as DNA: TGTGCCACCAGTGCGGGACAGGGGGTTCGGCCCCAGCATTTC. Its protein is CATSAGQGVRPQHF.

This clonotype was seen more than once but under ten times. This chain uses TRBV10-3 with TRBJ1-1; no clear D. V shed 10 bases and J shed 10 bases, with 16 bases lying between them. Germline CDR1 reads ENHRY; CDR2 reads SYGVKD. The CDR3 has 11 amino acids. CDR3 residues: CASSRGLGAFF. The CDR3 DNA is TGTGCCAGCAGCCGGGGATTAGGAGCTTTCTTT.

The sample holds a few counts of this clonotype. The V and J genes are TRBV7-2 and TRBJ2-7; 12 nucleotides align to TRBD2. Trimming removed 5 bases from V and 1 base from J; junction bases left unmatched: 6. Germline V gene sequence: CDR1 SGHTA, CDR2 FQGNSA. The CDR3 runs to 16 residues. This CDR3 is CASSRGLAGDSYEQYF. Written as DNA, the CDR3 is TGTGCCAGCAGCAGGGGACTAGCGGGCGATTCCTACGAGCAGTACTTC.

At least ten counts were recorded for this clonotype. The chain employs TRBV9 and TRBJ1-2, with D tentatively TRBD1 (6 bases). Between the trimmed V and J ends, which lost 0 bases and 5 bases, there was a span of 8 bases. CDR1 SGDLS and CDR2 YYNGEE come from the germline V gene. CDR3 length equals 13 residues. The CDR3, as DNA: TGTGCCAGCAGCGTAGCCGGACAGTATGGCTACACCTTC. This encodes CASSVAGQYGYTF.

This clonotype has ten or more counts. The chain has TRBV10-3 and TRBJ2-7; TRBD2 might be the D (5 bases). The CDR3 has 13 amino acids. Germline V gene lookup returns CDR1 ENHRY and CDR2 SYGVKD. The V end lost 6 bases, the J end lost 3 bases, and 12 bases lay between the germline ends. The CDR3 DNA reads TGTGCCATCAGGGAAGCGGATTACTACGAGCAGTACTTC. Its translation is CAIREADYYEQYF.

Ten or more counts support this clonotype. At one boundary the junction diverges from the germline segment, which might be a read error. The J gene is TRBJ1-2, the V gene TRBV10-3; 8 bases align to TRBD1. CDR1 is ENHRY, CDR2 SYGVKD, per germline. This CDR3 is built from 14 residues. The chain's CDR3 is CASSTTGVDYGYTF. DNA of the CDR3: TGTGCCAGCAGTACGACAGGGGTTGACTATGGCTACACCTTC.

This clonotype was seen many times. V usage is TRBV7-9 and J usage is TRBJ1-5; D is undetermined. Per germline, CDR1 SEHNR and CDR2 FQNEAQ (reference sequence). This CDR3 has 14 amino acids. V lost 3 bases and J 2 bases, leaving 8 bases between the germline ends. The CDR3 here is CASSFGLGNQPQHF. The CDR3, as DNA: TGTGCCAGCAGCTTTGGACTCGGCAATCAGCCCCAGCATTTT.

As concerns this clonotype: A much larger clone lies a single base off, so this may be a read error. This CDR3 is CASGIATGSTEAFF. CDR3 DNA sequence: TGTGCCAGTGGTATCGCCACAGGGAGCACTGAAGCTTTCTTT. The chain joins TRBV19 to TRBJ1-1; weak D call: TRBD1 (6 bases). This CDR3 is 14 amino acids long. The germline V gene encodes CDR1 LNHDA and CDR2 SQIVND (reference sequence).

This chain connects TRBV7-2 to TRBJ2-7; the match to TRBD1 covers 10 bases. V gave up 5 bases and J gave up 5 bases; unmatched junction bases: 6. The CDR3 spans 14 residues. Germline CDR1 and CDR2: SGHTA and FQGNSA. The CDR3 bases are TGTGCCAGCAGCCCGGGACAGGGGTTCGACGAGCAGTACTTC. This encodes CASSPGQGFDEQYF.

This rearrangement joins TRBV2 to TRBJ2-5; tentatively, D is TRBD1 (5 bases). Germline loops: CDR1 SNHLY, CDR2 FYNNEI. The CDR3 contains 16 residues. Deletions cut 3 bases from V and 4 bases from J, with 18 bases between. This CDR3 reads CASSEFGRARGETQYF. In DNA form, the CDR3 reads TGTGCCAGCAGTGAGTTCGGCAGGGCCCGAGGAGAGACCCAGTACTTC.